The 20 T cell receptor beta chains in this list originate from one sample, sequenced in a study of blood T cell repertoires in COVID-19. Produced via immunoSEQ multiplex PCR; TCRdb's table is partial and in-frame only. Among about 97,000 clones, around 87% were seen once, and the ten largest hold just under 20%. Sequencing was performed on peripheral blood. Source of these receptors: a human donor in a cohort sampled during active COVID-19.

This chain's CDR3 is CASSAVRDRAAHATNEKLFF. The CDR3 DNA sequence: TGTGCCAGCAGCGCTGTAAGGGACAGGGCGGCTCATGCAACTAATGAAAAACTGTTTTTT. V is TRBV9 and J is TRBJ1-4; 9 nucleotides line up with TRBD1. Germline CDR1 reads SGDLS; CDR2 reads YYNGEE. This CDR3 has 20 amino acids. The ends lost 3 bases at V and 0 bases at J; junction bases unmatched: 15.

V is TRBV27 and J is TRBJ2-7; the D gene is possibly TRBD2 (5 bases). This CDR3 is 13 amino acids long. Germline V gene sequence: CDR1 MNHEY, CDR2 SMNVEV (reference sequence). Trimming removed 7 bases from V and 2 bases from J, with 12 bases in between. CDR3 nucleotide sequence: TGTGCCAGCAAGGAGGCCGCGACCTACGAGCAGTACTTC. Translation gives CASKEAATYEQYF.

The chain employs TRBV5-1 and TRBJ2-5, with TRBD1 matching 9 bases. The germline gives CDR1 SGHRS, CDR2 YFSETQ. J lost 2 bases, V lost 4 bases, and 9 bases had no gene match. This CDR3 spans 16 amino acids. CDR3 protein: CASSQGGTGSQETQYF. CDR3 in DNA: TGCGCCAGCAGCCAGGGGGGGACAGGGAGTCAAGAGACCCAGTACTTC.

DNA of the CDR3: TGTGCCAGTAGAAAGGACAGGGATGAAAAACTGTTTTTT. Encoded protein: CASRKDRDEKLFF. V usage is TRBV19 and J usage is TRBJ1-4, with TRBD1 matching over 8 bases. The germline V gene has CDR1 LNHDA and CDR2 SQIVND (reference sequence). V dropped 6 bases and J dropped 6; count of bases not matched to a gene: 3. The CDR3 loop spans 13 amino acids.

The chain carries TRBV2 and TRBJ2-7; 11 bases agree with TRBD2. The CDR3 runs 16 residues. Germline-derived CDR1 and CDR2 are SNHLY and FYNNEI. V lost 9 bases to trimming and J lost 6 bases; unmatched junction nucleotides: 16. This chain's CDR3 is CARGTATSGSLGEQYF. The CDR3 DNA is TGTGCCAGAGGGACCGCAACTAGCGGGAGCCTAGGCGAGCAGTACTTC.

The chain couples TRBV4-1 to TRBJ2-7; D uncertain. Trimming removed 5 bases at V and 5 bases at J, with 16 bases between. The germline V gene has CDR1 MGHRA and CDR2 YSYEKL. The CDR3 loop spans 14 amino acids. The CDR3 loop is CASSFYTETHEQYF. Here the CDR3 DNA reads TGCGCCAGCAGCTTCTACACAGAAACCCACGAGCAGTACTTC.

This chain uses TRBV29-1 with TRBJ2-2; 7 nucleotides align to TRBD2. Germline V gives CDR1 SQVTM, CDR2 ANQGSEA. The ends lost 4 bases at V and 3 bases at J; junction bases unmatched: 5. CDR3 length: 14 amino acids. The CDR3 nucleotides are TGCAGCGTTGGGGGAGCGGGGTACACCGGGGAGCTGTTTTTT. This sequence encodes CSVGGAGYTGELFF.

V is TRBV3-1 (or the pseudogene TRBV3-2) and J is TRBJ2-6, with 12 positions matching TRBD1. There are 19 residues in the CDR3. V trimming: 1 base; J trimming: 2 bases; junction bases outside the gene matches: 6. Per germline, CDR1 LGHDT and CDR2 YNNKEL (reference sequence). For the CDR3, the DNA is TGTGCCAGCAGCCAAGGACTAAGGGACAGGGGGCCTGGGGCCAACGTCCTGACTTTC. It is translated as CASSQGLRDRGPGANVLTF.

The chain joins TRBV20-1 to TRBJ2-7, with 10 bases lining up with TRBD1. Germline CDR1 reads DFQATT; CDR2 reads SNEGSKA (reference sequence). V lost 4 bases to trimming and J lost 2 bases; unmatched junction nucleotides: 2. CDR3 length equals 13 residues. CDR3 nucleotides: TGCAGTGCTATTGACAGGGGGCCCTACGAGCAGTACTTC. This translates into CSAIDRGPYEQYF.

V is TRBV4-2 and J is TRBJ2-1; 10 bases line up with TRBD2. The CDR3 loop spans 16 amino acids. V shed 5 bases, J shed 8 bases, and the junction held 12 bases outside the gene matches. Germline V CDR1 and CDR2: LGHNA, YNFKEQ. CDR3 amino acids: CASSTRLAGEGDEQFF. In DNA form, the CDR3 reads TGTGCCAGCAGCACCCGCCTAGCGGGGGAGGGAGATGAGCAGTTCTTC.

The chain couples TRBV12-5 to TRBJ2-3, with D maybe TRBD1 (8 bases). V lost 7 bases, J lost 3 bases, and 14 bases lay in between. This CDR3 contains 14 residues. Per germline, CDR1 LGHNT and CDR2 FRNRAP. The CDR3 DNA follows: TGTGCTAGTGTCATACAGGGGGGGACAGATACGCAGTATTTT. Translated, it gives CASVIQGGTDTQYF.

This chain links TRBV6-6 with TRBJ2-7; 9 bases agree with TRBD2. In germline, CDR1 is MNHNY, CDR2 SVGAGI (reference sequence). The CDR3 spans 15 residues. Trimming cost V 6 bases and J 3 bases; bases outside gene matches: 9. CDR3 region: CASRIAGENFYEQYF. The DNA for the CDR3 is TGTGCCAGCAGAATAGCGGGAGAGAACTTCTACGAGCAGTACTTC.

The J gene is TRBJ1-6, the V gene TRBV9; a weak D match, TRBD1 (6 bases). Germline CDR1 reads SGDLS; CDR2 reads YYNGEE. V lost 6 bases and J lost 6, with 16 bases in between. The CDR3 sequence is 15 residues long. The CDR3 loop is CASNPGGGPNSPLHF. The CDR3 DNA reads as TGTGCCAGCAATCCGGGCGGGGGCCCTAATTCACCCCTCCACTTT.

The chain has TRBV28 and TRBJ1-1; maybe TRBD1 (5 bases). Germline-derived CDR1 and CDR2 are MDHEN and SYDVKM. This CDR3 is built from 13 residues. The V end was cut by 3 bases, the J end by 1 base, with 6 bases between. DNA for the CDR3: TGTGCCAGCAGTTTCGGACAGAACACTGAAGCTTTCTTT. It is translated as CASSFGQNTEAFF.

The sample holds one count of this clone. The chain has TRBV5-8 and TRBJ1-4; D not resolved. Germline CDR1 reads SGHTS; CDR2 reads YDEGEE. Trimming stripped 2 bases from V and 0 bases from J, with 11 bases between. The CDR3 spans 16 residues. CDR3 in amino acids: CASSLAEYSTNEKLFF. As DNA, the CDR3 is TGTGCCAGCAGCTTAGCGGAATACTCAACTAATGAAAAACTGTTTTTT.

This clone was counted only a few times. The J gene is TRBJ1-4, the V gene TRBV2, with TRBD1 matching over 9 bases. CDR3 length equals 13 residues. The germline CDR1 and CDR2 sequences are SNHLY and FYNNEI. The trim removed 8 bases at V and 7 bases at J, leaving 5 bases unmatched. CDR3 residues: CASVGQGVEKLFF. CDR3 nucleotide sequence: TGTGCCAGCGTGGGACAGGGCGTTGAAAAACTGTTTTTT.

This clone was seen a few times. V and J are TRBV5-1 and TRBJ1-1; possible D gene TRBD1, 6 bases. CDR3 length equals 15 residues. CDR1 and CDR2 from the germline V gene are SGHRS and YFSETQ. V lost 4 bases and J lost 1, with 14 bases in between. CDR3 residues: CASSLGGAENTEAFF. CDR3 coding DNA: TGCGCCAGCAGCCTAGGGGGGGCGGAGAACACTGAAGCTTTCTTT.

The genes are TRBV11-1 and TRBJ2-7; perhaps TRBD1 as D (5 bases). This CDR3 region has 13 residues. Germline V gives CDR1 SGHAT, CDR2 FQDESV (reference sequence). Trimming removed 3 bases from V and 2 bases from J, with 8 bases in between. The CDR3 loop is CASSFDSTYEQYF. The CDR3 DNA reads as TGTGCCAGCAGCTTCGACAGTACCTACGAGCAGTACTTC.

V is TRBV18 and J is TRBJ1-2; tentative D call: TRBD1 (5 bases). The CDR3 runs to 13 residues. V lost 5 bases and J 4 bases, leaving 11 bases between the germline ends. Germline V CDR1 and CDR2: KGHSH, LQKENI. CDR3 coding DNA: TGTGCCAGCTCAAGACAGAACTCCTATGGCTACACCTTC. Protein sequence: CASSRQNSYGYTF.

The chain couples TRBV19 to TRBJ2-3; tentative D call: TRBD1 (6 bases). V gave up 3 bases and J gave up 2 bases, with 24 bases separating them. Looked up from germline, CDR1 is LNHDA and CDR2 is SQIVND (reference sequence). The CDR3 is 19 amino acids. The CDR3 DNA follows: TGTGCCAGTAGTATCACGGGACACACCTTGGGGTGGGACACAGATACGCAGTATTTT. Amino acids: CASSITGHTLGWDTDTQYF.